This TCR beta chain was identified during a study of cytomegalovirus exposure and HLA in healthy donors. PCR involved 60 Vbeta and 13 Jbeta primers. Sequencing was performed with immunoSEQ multiplex PCR; in TCRdb, only in-frame clones are kept and a portion is missing. Of around 170,000 clones in the sample, 65% to 85% were seen once. Germline assignment: CDR1 SQVTM and CDR2 ANQGSEA. V lost 3 bases, J lost 4 bases, and 15 bases lay in between. CDR3 size: 14 residues. The sequencing input was PBMCs. The chain recombines TRBV29-1 with TRBJ2-5; maybe TRBD2 (6 bases). This receptor was identified in a man aged 45-65 years in good health and CMV-seronegative. CDR3 sequence: CSVDHFGGIETQYF. The CDR3 bases are TGCAGCGTTGACCATTTTGGCGGGATAGAGACCCAGTACTTC.